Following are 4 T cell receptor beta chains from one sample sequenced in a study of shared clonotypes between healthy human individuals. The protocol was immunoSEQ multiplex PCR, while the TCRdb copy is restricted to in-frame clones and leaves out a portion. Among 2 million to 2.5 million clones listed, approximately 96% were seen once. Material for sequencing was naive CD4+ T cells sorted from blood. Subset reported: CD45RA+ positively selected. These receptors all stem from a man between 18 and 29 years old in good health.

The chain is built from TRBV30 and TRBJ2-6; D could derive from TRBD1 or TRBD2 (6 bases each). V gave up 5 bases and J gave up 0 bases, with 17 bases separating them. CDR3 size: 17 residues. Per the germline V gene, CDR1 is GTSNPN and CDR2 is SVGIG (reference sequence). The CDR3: CAWVQGGRLSGANVLTF. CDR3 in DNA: TGTGCCTGGGTACAGGGAGGTAGGCTCTCTGGGGCCAACGTCCTGACTTTC.

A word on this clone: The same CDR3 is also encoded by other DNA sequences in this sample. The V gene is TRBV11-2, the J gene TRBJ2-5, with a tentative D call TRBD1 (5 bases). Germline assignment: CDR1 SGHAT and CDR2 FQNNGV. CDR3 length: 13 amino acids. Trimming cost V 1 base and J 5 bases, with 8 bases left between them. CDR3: CASSLGGAETQYF. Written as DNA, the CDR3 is TGTGCCAGCAGCTTAGGTGGGGCTGAGACCCAGTACTTC.

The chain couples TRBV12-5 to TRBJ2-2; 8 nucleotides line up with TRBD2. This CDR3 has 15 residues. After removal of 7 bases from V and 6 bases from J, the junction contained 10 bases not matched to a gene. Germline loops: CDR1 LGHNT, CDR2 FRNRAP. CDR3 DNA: TGTGCTAGTGCCTCCCGGCTAGCGGGCGCCGGGGAGCTGTTTTTT. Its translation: CASASRLAGAGELFF.

The CDR3 DNA reads TGTGCCAGCAGCCCTATCTGGACGGTCTATGGCTACACCTTC. As protein: CASSPIWTVYGYTF. The V call is TRBV6-1, the J call TRBJ1-2; D call uncertain. This CDR3 spans 14 amino acids. Trimming took 6 bases from V and 4 from J, leaving 15 bases between them. CDR1 is MNHNS, CDR2 SASEGT, per germline.